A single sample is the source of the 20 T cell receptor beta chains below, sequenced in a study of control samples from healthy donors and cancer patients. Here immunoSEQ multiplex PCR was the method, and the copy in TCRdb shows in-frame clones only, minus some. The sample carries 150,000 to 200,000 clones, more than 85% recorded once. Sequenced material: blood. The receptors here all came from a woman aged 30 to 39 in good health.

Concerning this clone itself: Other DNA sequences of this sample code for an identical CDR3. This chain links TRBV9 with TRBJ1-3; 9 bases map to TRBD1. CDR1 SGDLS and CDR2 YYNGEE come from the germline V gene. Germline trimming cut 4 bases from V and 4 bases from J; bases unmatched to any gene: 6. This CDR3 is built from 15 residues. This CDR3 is CASSLQGAYGNTIYF. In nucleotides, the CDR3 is TGTGCCAGCAGCTTACAGGGGGCGTACGGAAACACCATATATTTT.

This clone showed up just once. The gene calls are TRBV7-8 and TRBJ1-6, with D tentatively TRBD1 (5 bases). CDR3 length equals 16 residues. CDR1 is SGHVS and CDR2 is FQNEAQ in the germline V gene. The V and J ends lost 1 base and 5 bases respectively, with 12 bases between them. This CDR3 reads CASSLDAGPDNSPLHF. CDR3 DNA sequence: TGTGCCAGCAGCTTAGACGCGGGACCTGATAATTCACCCCTCCACTTT.

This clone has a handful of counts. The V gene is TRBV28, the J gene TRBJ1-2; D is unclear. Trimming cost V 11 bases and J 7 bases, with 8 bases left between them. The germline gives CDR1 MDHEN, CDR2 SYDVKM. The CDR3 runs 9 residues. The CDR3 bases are TGTGCCCCCCCGGGTGGCTACACCTTC. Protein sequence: CAPPGGYTF.

DNA for the CDR3: TGTGCCAGCAGCCCCCAGTGGCCTTTCTACGAGCAGTACTTC. It specifies CASSPQWPFYEQYF. The chain joins TRBV6-2 or TRBV6-3 to TRBJ2-7, with unresolved D. CDR3 length: 14 amino acids. Germline-derived CDR1 and CDR2 are MNHEY and SVGEGT. V dropped 6 bases and J dropped 3 bases, with 15 bases sitting between them.

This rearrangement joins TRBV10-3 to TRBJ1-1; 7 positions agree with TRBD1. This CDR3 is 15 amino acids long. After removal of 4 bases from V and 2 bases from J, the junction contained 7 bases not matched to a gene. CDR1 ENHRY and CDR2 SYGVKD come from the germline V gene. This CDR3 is CAISATGQFNTEAFF. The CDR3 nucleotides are TGTGCCATCAGTGCCACGGGACAGTTTAACACTGAAGCTTTCTTT.

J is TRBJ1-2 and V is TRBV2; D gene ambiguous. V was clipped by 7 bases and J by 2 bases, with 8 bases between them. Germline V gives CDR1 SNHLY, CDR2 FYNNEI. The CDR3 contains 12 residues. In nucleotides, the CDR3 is TGTGCCAGCAACTATGCCAACTATGGCTACACCTTC. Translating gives CASNYANYGYTF.

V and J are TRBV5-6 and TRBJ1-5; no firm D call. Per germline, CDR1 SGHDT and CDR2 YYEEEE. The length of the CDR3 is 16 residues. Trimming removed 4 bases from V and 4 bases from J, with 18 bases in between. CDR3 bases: TGTGCCAGCAGCCCGTCCGGGGATGCAGGTAATCAGCCCCAGCATTTT. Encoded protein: CASSPSGDAGNQPQHF.

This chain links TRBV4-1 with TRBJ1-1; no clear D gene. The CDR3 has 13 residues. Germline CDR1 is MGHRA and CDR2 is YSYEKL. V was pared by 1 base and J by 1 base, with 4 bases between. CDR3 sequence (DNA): TGCGCCAGCAGCCAAGTGACGAACACTGAAGCTTTCTTT. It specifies CASSQVTNTEAFF.

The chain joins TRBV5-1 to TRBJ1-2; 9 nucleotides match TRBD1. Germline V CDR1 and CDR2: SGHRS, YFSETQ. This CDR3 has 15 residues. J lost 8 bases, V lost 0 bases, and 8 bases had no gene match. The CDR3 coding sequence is TGCGCCAGCAGCTTGGAGGGACAGGGTCTAAGGGGCTACACCTTC. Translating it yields CASSLEGQGLRGYTF.

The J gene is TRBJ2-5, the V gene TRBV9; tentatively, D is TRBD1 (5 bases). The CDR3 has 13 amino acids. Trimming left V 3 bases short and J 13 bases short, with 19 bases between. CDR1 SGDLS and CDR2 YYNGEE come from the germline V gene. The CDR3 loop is CASSAESQGTGYF. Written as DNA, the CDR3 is TGTGCCAGCAGCGCCGAGTCGCAGGGCACCGGGTACTTC.

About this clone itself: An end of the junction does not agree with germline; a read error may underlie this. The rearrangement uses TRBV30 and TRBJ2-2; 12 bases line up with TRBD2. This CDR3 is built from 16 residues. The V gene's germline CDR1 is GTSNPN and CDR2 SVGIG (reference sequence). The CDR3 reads CAWSLGLAGNIGELFF. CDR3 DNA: TGTGCCTGGAGTTTGGGACTAGCGGGTAACATCGGGGAGCTGTTTTTT.

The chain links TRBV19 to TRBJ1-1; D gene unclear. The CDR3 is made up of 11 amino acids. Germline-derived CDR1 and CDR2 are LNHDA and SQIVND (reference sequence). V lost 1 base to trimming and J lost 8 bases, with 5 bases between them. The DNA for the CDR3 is TGTGCCAGTAGTATAGTTGGGGAAGCTTTCTTT. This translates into CASSIVGEAFF.

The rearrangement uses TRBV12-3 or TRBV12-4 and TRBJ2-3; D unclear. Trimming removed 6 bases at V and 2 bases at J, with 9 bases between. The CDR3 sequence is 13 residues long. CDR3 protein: CASSPLVTDTQYF. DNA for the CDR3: TGTGCCAGCAGCCCCCTTGTCACAGATACGCAGTATTTT.

CDR3 DNA sequence: TGTGCCAGCAGCCCCATTACAGGTACCGAGGCCGAAGCTTTCTTT. Translation gives CASSPITGTEAEAFF. The chain recombines TRBV5-5 with TRBJ1-1, with TRBD1 as a possible D gene (5 bases). This CDR3 region has 15 residues. Germline V gene sequence: CDR1 SGHKS, CDR2 YYEKEE (reference sequence). The V end was cut by 4 bases, the J end by 8 bases, with 21 bases between.

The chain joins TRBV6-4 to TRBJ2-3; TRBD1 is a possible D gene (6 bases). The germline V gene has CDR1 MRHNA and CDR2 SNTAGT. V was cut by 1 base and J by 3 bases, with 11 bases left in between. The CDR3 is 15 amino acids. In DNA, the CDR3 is TGTGCCAGCAGTGACTATGCAGGGGCGACAGATACGCAGTATTTT. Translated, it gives CASSDYAGATDTQYF.

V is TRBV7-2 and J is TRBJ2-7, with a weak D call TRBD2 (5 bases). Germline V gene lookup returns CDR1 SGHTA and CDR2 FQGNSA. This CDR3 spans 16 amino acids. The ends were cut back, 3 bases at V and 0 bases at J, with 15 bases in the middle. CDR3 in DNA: TGTGCCAGCAGCTTCTCTGACCTAGGGAGCTCCTACGAGCAGTACTTC. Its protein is CASSFSDLGSSYEQYF.

CDR3 DNA sequence: TGTGCCAGCAGTTTGAATGGCTACACCTTC. The encoded protein is CASSLNGYTF. The chain is built from TRBV28 and TRBJ1-2; D is uncertain. Trimming stripped 3 bases from V and 6 bases from J, with 2 bases between. The CDR3 is 10 residues long. Germline V lookup: CDR1 MDHEN, CDR2 SYDVKM.

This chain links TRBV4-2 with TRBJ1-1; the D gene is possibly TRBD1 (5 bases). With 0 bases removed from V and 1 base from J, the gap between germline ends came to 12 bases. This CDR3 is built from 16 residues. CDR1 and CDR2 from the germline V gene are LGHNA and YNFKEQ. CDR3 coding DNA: TGTGCCAGCAGCCAAGATTTTTTAAGGGGGAACACTGAAGCTTTCTTT. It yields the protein CASSQDFLRGNTEAFF.

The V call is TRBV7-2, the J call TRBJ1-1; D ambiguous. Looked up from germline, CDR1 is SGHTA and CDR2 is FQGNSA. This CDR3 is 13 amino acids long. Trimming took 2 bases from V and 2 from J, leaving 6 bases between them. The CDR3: CASSLTGNTEAFF. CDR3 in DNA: TGTGCCAGCAGCTTAACCGGAAACACTGAAGCTTTCTTT.

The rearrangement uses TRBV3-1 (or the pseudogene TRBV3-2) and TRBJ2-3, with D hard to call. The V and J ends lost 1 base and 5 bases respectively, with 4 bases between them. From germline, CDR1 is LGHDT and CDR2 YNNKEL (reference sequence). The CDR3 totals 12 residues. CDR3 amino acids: CASSQGRDTQYF. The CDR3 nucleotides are TGTGCCAGCAGCCAAGGACGAGATACGCAGTATTTT.